This T cell receptor beta chain was sequenced for a study of cytomegalovirus exposure and HLA in healthy donors. Study results and limitations: Donors belonging to an Asian-associated ancestry cluster reportedly showed fewer N-insertions in productive TCRs than the approximately 670-donor mean, according to what a later analysis found. A later analysis linked a missense DCLRE1C variant to TCR beta V- and J-gene trimming. Rare TCR sequences predominated, though certain public TCRs were found in many donors.

Primers: 60 Vbeta forward and 13 Jbeta reverse. Data came from immunoSEQ multiplex PCR; TCRdb stores just in-frame clones and leaves some out. The sample carries about 150,000 clones, 70% to 80% recorded once. The CDR3 sequence is 15 residues long. Trimming took 0 bases from V and 5 from J, leaving 11 bases between them. CDR1 and CDR2 from the germline V gene are LGHNA and YSLEER. The sample holds a few counts of this clone. Its matching antigen is unknown. Sequencing used PBMCs. The source of this sequence is a human donor in good health. The chain links TRBV4-3 to TRBJ1-5; the D gene is possibly TRBD1 (6 bases). CDR3 region: CASSQDRTDYQPQHF. For the CDR3, the DNA is TGCGCCAGCAGCCAAGATAGGACAGACTATCAGCCCCAGCATTTT.